This is a list of T cell receptor beta chains from one sample in a study of cytomegalovirus exposure and HLA in healthy donors. Here immunoSEQ multiplex PCR was the method, and the copy in TCRdb shows in-frame clones only, minus some. The data contain fewer than 90,000 clones, roughly 80% of them singletons. The sequenced sample was PBMCs. The receptors derive from a male donor in good health and CMV-seronegative. CDR3s include the opening cysteine and the closing phenylalanine or tryptophan. A D gene is named only where the DNA matches it firmly. For some rows the clone size is stated as once, few or many, or as a class when expanded; others skip it.

TGCGCCAGCAGCTTGGATTCCGTAGCGGATACGCAGTATTTT	CASSLDSVADTQYF	-	-	TRBV5-1	TRBJ2-3
TGTGCCAGCAGCTTGGCGGGGCAGGGGGCTGAAGCTTTCTTT	CASSLAGQGAEAFF	-	TRBD1	TRBV7-8	TRBJ1-1
TGCAGCGTTCAAGAAATGACAGGTTCCACTGAAGCTTTCTTT	CSVQEMTGSTEAFF	-	-	TRBV29-1	TRBJ1-1
TGTGCCAGCAGCTTGTACCCCGGGACCCCAGGGGGCGAGCAGTACTTC	CASSLYPGTPGGEQYF	once	TRBD1	TRBV5-8	TRBJ2-7
TGTGCCAGCAGTTACCGACAGCCACAAGAGACCCAGTACTTC	CASSYRQPQETQYF	-	-	TRBV6-5	TRBJ2-5
TGTGCCATCAGGGAGGACAGGCGCAGAGTTGGCTACACCTTC	CAIREDRRRVGYTF	once	TRBD1	TRBV10-3	TRBJ1-2
TGTGCCTGGAGTTTGACAGGGGAATATGGCTACACCTTC	CAWSLTGEYGYTF	-	TRBD1	TRBV30	TRBJ1-2
TGTGCCAGCAGCGCCTCTGGACAGGGCTATGGCTACACCTTC	CASSASGQGYGYTF	-	TRBD1	TRBV5-4	TRBJ1-2
TGCGCCAGCAGCCGACCGGGACAGTATGGCTACACCTTC	CASSRPGQYGYTF	once	TRBD1	TRBV4-1	TRBJ1-2
TGTGCCAGCAGCGGACAGGGGAGTTATGGCTACACCTTC	CASSGQGSYGYTF	-	TRBD1	TRBV25-1	TRBJ1-2
TGTGCCAGCAGTTTTAGGGGCGGTCTCAGGGAAAAACTGTTTTTT	CASSFRGGLREKLFF	-	-	TRBV28	TRBJ1-4
TGTGCCAGCACCCGCGACACCTATGGCTACACCTTC	CASTRDTYGYTF	once	-	TRBV5-8	TRBJ1-2
TGCAGCGTCGATACAGGAATGGGGGGCTACACCTTC	CSVDTGMGGYTF	-	-	TRBV29-1	TRBJ1-2
TGTGCCAGCAGCTTTCATACAGAAGCTTTCTTT	CASSFHTEAFF	-	-	TRBV6-5	TRBJ1-1
TGTGCCAGCAGCCCGTGGGGCGGGGGGGATCAAGAGACCCAGTACTTC	CASSPWGGGDQETQYF	-	TRBD2	TRBV28	TRBJ2-5
TGTGCCTGGAGTGTAACCGGACAGATGAACACTGAAGCTTTCTTT	CAWSVTGQMNTEAFF	once	-	TRBV30	TRBJ1-1
TGTGCCAGCAGTGAAGGATCCTCCCGGGCAGGGGACCTCTACGAGCAGTACTTC	CASSEGSSRAGDLYEQYF	-	-	TRBV2	TRBJ2-7
TGTGCCACCCGAAGAGGGAATGAGCAGTTCTTC	CATRRGNEQFF	-	-	TRBV11-2	TRBJ2-1
TGTGCCAGCAGTTCGGGGGCCGGGGAGCTGTTTTTT	CASSSGAGELFF	-	-	TRBV6-1	TRBJ2-2
TGTGCCAGCAGTGACTCGGACCCCGGGGGGGAGACCCAGTACTTC	CASSDSDPGGETQYF	-	TRBD2	TRBV6-4	TRBJ2-5
TGTGCCAGCAGTGAAGGCCAGGGTTACAAAAACATTCAGTACTTC	CASSEGQGYKNIQYF	-	-	TRBV2	TRBJ2-4
TGTGCCAGCAGTTTCTCGTCGGGGAGGGGCACTGAAGCTTTCTTT	CASSFSSGRGTEAFF	-	-	TRBV28	TRBJ1-1
TGTGCCAGCAGCGATAAGATCACACAGTGGGGAAACACCATATATTTT	CASSDKITQWGNTIYF	-	-	TRBV7-2	TRBJ1-3
TGTGCCAGTAGTATCGATGACAGGGGCGCTGAAGCTTTCTTT	CASSIDDRGAEAFF	few	TRBD1	TRBV19	TRBJ1-1
TGTGCCAGCAGCTCTAAAGAGGGATATGGCTACACCTTC	CASSSKEGYGYTF	-	-	TRBV5-4	TRBJ1-2
TGTGCCTGGAGTGTAGGGAGTCGAGTTAATCAGCCCCAGCATTTT	CAWSVGSRVNQPQHF	-	-	TRBV30	TRBJ1-5